This T cell receptor beta chain derives from a study of cytomegalovirus exposure and HLA in healthy donors. This clone occurred a few times. Antigen specificity is unknown. The trim removed 8 bases at V and 2 bases at J, leaving 2 bases unmatched. This CDR3 has 12 amino acids. The germline V gene encodes CDR1 MNHEY and CDR2 SMNVEV (reference sequence). Whole-study findings and limits: The tendency of first-cohort TCR clusters to co-occur in the roughly 130 validation repertoires emerged from a later analysis. Cytomegalovirus status was reportedly diagnosed by the classifier with high specificity and sensitivity. Cytomegalovirus association was assigned to some 160 TCR beta chains.

Sequenced by immunoSEQ multiplex PCR; TCRdb stores in-frame clones only, minus some. The top ten hold 2.5% to 3% of the sample, which has 150,000 to 200,000 clones, approximately 83% seen once. Material: PBMCs. The chain has TRBV27 and TRBJ1-2, with 7 bases lining up with TRBD1. The TCR comes from a young woman in good health and CMV-seropositive. As DNA, the CDR3 is TGTGCCAGCTCGACAGGGAACTATGGCTACACCTTC. As protein: CASSTGNYGYTF.